This T cell receptor (beta chain) was identified in a study of regulatory T cells in long-lasting Graves disease. iRepertoire HTBI primers and Arm-PCR of CDR3 regions built TCR beta libraries. One entry per CDR3 protein results from TCRdb running MiXCR on the multiplex PCR reads. The sample contains some 250,000 distinct CDR3 sequences, around 19% of which appear only once. Time point noted: newly diagnosed GD, antithyroid drugs for less than 3 months. From RNA extracted from PBMCs, the TCR library was made. V gave up 3 bases and J gave up 2 bases, with 5 bases separating them. Looked up from germline, CDR1 is SGHVS and CDR2 is FNYEAQ. CDR3 length: 13 residues. These data were also filed under a second study, of T cells in Graves' hyperthyroidism and ophthalmopathy. That study reports: Calling Graves' hyperthyroidism stable meant ophthalmopathy did not progress within 18 months.

This chain uses TRBV7-6 with TRBJ2-1, with D possibly being TRBD1 (5 bases). The TCR was taken from a woman between 25 and 40 years old with Graves disease. Sequencing used peripheral blood mononuclear cells (PBMCs), obtained at new diagnosis, from a patient treated with antithyroid drugs. The CDR3 DNA sequence: TGTGCCAGCAGCTTCAGGGCCTACAATGAGCAGTTCTTC. Its translation is CASSFRAYNEQFF. Drawing the rest from reference TRBV7-6 and TRBJ2-1, the complete variable domain is GAGVSQSPRYKVTKRGQDVALRCDPISGHVSLYWYRQALGQGPEFLTYFNYEAQQDKSGLPNDRFSAERPEGSISTLTIQRTEQRDSAMYRCASSFRAYNEQFFGPGTRLTVL.